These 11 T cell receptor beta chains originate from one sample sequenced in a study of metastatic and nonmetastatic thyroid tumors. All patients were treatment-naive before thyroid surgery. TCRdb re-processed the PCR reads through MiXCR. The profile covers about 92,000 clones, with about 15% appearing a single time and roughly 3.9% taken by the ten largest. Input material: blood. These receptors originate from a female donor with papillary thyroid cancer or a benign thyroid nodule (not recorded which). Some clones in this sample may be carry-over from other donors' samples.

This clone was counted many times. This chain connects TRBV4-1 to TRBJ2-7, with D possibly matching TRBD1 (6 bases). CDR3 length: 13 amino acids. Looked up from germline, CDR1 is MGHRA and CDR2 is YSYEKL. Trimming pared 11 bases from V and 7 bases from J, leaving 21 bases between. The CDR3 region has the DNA TGCGCCGCCTCCTTGACAGGTTTAGGGGAGCAGTACTTC. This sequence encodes CAASLTGLGEQYF.

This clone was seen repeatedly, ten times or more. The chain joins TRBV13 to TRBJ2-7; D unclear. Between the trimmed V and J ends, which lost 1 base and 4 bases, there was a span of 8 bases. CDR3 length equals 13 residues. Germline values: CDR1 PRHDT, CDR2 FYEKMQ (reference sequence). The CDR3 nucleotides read TGTGCCAGCAGCTTAGATCTTACTTACGAGCAGTACTTC. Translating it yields CASSLDLTYEQYF.

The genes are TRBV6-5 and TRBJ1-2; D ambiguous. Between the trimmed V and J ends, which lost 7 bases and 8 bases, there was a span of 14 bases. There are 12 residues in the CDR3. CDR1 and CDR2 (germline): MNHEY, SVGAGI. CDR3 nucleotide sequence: TGTGCCAGCATTACCCCGGGGTGGGGCTACACCTTC. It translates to CASITPGWGYTF.

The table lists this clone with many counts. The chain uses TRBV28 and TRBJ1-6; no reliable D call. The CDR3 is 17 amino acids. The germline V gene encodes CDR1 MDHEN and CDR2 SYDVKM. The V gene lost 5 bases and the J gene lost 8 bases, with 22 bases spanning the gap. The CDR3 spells CASSTQRLPNLYSPLHF. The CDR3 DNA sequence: TGTGCCAGCAGTACACAACGGCTACCTAACCTGTATTCACCCCTCCACTTT.

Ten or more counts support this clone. Here the CDR3 DNA reads TGTGCCAGTAGTATTGCTAATGACTTCAGCTACGAGCAGTACTTC. Translation: CASSIANDFSYEQYF. This chain connects TRBV19 to TRBJ2-7; the D is unclear. The CDR3 has 15 residues. V was clipped by 3 bases and J by 3 bases, with 15 bases between them. Per the germline V gene, CDR1 is LNHDA and CDR2 is SQIVND (reference sequence).

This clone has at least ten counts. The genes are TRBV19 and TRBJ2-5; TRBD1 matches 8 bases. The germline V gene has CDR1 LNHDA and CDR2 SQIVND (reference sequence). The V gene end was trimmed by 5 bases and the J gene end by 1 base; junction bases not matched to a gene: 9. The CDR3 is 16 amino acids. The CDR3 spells CASSSKTGALQETQYF. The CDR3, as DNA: TGTGCCAGTAGTTCCAAGACAGGGGCCCTCCAAGAGACCCAGTACTTC.

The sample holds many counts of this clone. The CDR3 protein is CASSADRAYGYTF. For the CDR3, the DNA is TGTGCCAGCAGTGCGGACAGGGCTTATGGCTACACCTTC. The genes are TRBV28 and TRBJ1-2; 8 positions match TRBD1. The ends lost 5 bases at V and 5 bases at J; junction bases unmatched: 4. Germline V CDR1 and CDR2: MDHEN, SYDVKM. The CDR3 spans 13 residues.

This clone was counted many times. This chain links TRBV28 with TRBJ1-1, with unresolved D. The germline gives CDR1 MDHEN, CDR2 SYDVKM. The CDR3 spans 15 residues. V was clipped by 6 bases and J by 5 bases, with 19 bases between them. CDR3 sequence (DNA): TGTGCCAGCAGGCGTCAACCGATTCGGGGTACTGAAGCTTTCTTT. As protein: CASRRQPIRGTEAFF.

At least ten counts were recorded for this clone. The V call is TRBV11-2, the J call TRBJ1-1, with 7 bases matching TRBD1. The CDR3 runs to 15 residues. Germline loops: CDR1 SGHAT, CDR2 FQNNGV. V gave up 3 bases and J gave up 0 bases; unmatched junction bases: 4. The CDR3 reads CASSFQGGMNTEAFF. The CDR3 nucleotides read TGTGCCAGCAGCTTTCAGGGGGGCATGAACACTGAAGCTTTCTTT.

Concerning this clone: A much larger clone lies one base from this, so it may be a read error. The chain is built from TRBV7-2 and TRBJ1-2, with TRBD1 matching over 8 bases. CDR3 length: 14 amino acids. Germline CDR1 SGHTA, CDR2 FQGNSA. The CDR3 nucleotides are TGTGCCAGCAGCTTAAGGCAGGGGGCCGATGGCTACGCCTTC. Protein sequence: CASSLRQGADGYAF.

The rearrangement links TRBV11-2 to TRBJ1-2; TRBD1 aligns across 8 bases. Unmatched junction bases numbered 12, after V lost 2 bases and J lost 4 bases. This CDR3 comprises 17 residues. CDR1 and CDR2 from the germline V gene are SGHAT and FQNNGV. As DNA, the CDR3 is TGTGCCAGCAGCTTAACCCAGACAGGGGTCGCTACCTATGGCTACACCTTC. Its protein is CASSLTQTGVATYGYTF. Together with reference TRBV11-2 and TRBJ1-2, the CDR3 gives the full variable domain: EAGVAQSPRYKIIEKRQSVAFWCNPISGHATLYWYQQILGQGPKLLIQFQNNGVVDDSQLPKDRFSAERLKGVDSTLKIQPAKLEDSAVYLCASSLTQTGVATYGYTFGSGTRLTVV.